These 7 T cell receptor beta chains were all obtained from the same sample, sequenced in a study of a mutant IDH1 vaccine in newly diagnosed glioma. Noted time point: week 47, end of study. Vaccination used 300 ug of mutant IDH1 20-mer peptide per dose, with topical imiquimod. Their recognized antigens are unknown. Repertoires were generated with immunoSEQ multiplex PCR, while TCRdb's copy carries only in-frame clones and drops some. Found here are about 35,000 clones, around 87% of them singletons; the top ten hold 12%. The material was PBMCs, obtained from a glioma patient whose treatment included an IDH1 peptide vaccine. The receptors stem from a woman between 25 and 40 years old with glioma.

The J gene is TRBJ1-1, the V gene TRBV19, with D perhaps TRBD1 (6 bases). CDR1 LNHDA and CDR2 SQIVND come from the germline V gene (reference sequence). V lost 4 bases and J 4 bases, leaving 13 bases between the germline ends. The CDR3 is 14 amino acids. In nucleotides, the CDR3 is TGTGCCAGTAGTACCGACAGGATCGGCACTGAAGCTTTCTTT. This encodes CASSTDRIGTEAFF.

The rearrangement links TRBV9 to TRBJ1-1; D is unresolved. Trimming stripped 0 bases from V and 10 bases from J, with 10 bases between. The CDR3 runs 12 residues. In germline, CDR1 is SGDLS, CDR2 YYNGEE. CDR3 region: CASSVGTHGAFF. In nucleotides, the CDR3 is TGTGCCAGCAGCGTAGGGACCCACGGAGCTTTCTTT. Using reference TRBV9 and TRBJ1-1 for the parts outside the CDR3, the full variable domain is DSGVTQTPKHLITATGQRVTLRCSPRSGDLSVYWYQQSLDQGLQFLIQYYNGEERAKGNILERFSAQQFPDLHSELNLSSLELGDSALYFCASSVGTHGAFFGQGTRLTVV.

This chain links TRBV7-9 with TRBJ2-7; TRBD2 aligns across 7 bases. This CDR3 is 13 amino acids long. V was clipped by 5 bases and J by 9 bases; unmatched bases: 10. CDR1 SEHNR and CDR2 FQNEAQ come from the germline V gene (reference sequence). The CDR3 nucleotides read TGTGCCAGCAGCCCCACCGGGGGGTTAGGGCAGTACTTC. It is translated as CASSPTGGLGQYF.

This chain joins TRBV7-2 and TRBJ2-7; 8 positions match TRBD1. Germline assignment: CDR1 SGHTA and CDR2 FQGNSA. CDR3 size: 13 residues. V was pared by 5 bases and J by 6 bases, with 6 bases of the junction left unmatched. The CDR3 is CASSRTGNGEQYF. Here the CDR3 DNA reads TGTGCCAGCAGCAGGACAGGGAACGGCGAGCAGTACTTC.

The rearrangement joins TRBV6-7 to TRBJ2-3, with D perhaps TRBD1 or TRBD2 (5 bases each). TRBV6-7 is an ORF, with its function uncertain. This CDR3 region has 14 residues. Trimming removed 6 bases at V and 2 bases at J, with 12 bases between. CDR3 loop: CASSQPGATDTQYF. The CDR3 DNA follows: TGTGCCAGCAGCCAACCCGGGGCCACAGATACGCAGTATTTT.

The chain has TRBV4-1 and TRBJ2-1; the match to TRBD1 covers 9 bases. This CDR3 spans 15 amino acids. CDR1 is MGHRA, CDR2 YSYEKL, per germline. V trimming: 1 base; J trimming: 6 bases; junction bases outside the gene matches: 4. The chain's CDR3 is CASSQGGTGRNEQFF. The CDR3, as DNA: TGCGCCAGCAGCCAAGGCGGGACAGGGCGCAATGAGCAGTTCTTC.

The J gene is TRBJ2-3, the V gene TRBV10-3; tentative D call: TRBD1 (6 bases). V dropped 7 bases and J dropped 2 bases, with 10 bases sitting between them. CDR3 length equals 13 residues. Germline V gene sequence: CDR1 ENHRY, CDR2 SYGVKD. The CDR3 loop reads CAITRQDTDTQYF. CDR3 DNA sequence: TGTGCCATCACCCGACAGGACACAGATACGCAGTATTTT.